These T cell receptor beta chains were read from a single sample in a study of CD8+ T cells in alopecia areata. Libraries were prepared by immunoSEQ multiplex PCR; TCRdb keeps only in-frame clonotypes and omits some of them. The data hold 130,000 to 150,000 clones, with 75% to 85% observed a single time. This specimen consisted of CD8+ T cells sorted from blood, obtained at week 4, from a patient treated with tofacitinib. These TCRs come from a human donor with alopecia areata. Both conserved end residues are part of each CDR3. Fields, in order: CDR3 DNA, CDR3 protein, D gene, J gene, V gene. A D gene is named only where the DNA matches it firmly.

CDR3nt: TGTGCCTGGAGTCTTACCGGGACAGGGATCCCCTCCTACAATGAGCAGTTCTTC; CDR3aa: CAWSLTGTGIPSYNEQFF; d_gene: TRBD1; j_gene: TRBJ2-1; v_gene: TRBV30
CDR3nt: TGTGCCAGCAGTCCGTGGAGGGGGCAAGAGACCCAGTACTTC; CDR3aa: CASSPWRGQETQYF; d_gene: NA; j_gene: TRBJ2-5; v_gene: TRBV2
CDR3nt: TGTGCCAGCAGCTTACGGGACTGGCTCACAGATACGCAGTATTTT; CDR3aa: CASSLRDWLTDTQYF; d_gene: NA; j_gene: TRBJ2-3; v_gene: TRBV7-8
CDR3nt: TGTGCCAGCGGAAGCGGGGGCACAGATACGCAGTATTTT; CDR3aa: CASGSGGTDTQYF; d_gene: TRBD2; j_gene: TRBJ2-3; v_gene: TRBV13
CDR3nt: TGTGCCTGGAGTAGCCCGGGAGAGACCCAGTACTTC; CDR3aa: CAWSSPGETQYF; d_gene: NA; j_gene: TRBJ2-5; v_gene: TRBV30
CDR3nt: TGTGCCAGCAGTGTTTACCCGGGGGCAGATACGCAGTATTTT; CDR3aa: CASSVYPGADTQYF; d_gene: NA; j_gene: TRBJ2-3; v_gene: TRBV6-4
CDR3nt: TGTGCCAGCTCACCACCGGAGGACAGAAGGTTGAACACTGAAGCTTTCTTT; CDR3aa: CASSPPEDRRLNTEAFF; d_gene: NA; j_gene: TRBJ1-1; v_gene: TRBV18
CDR3nt: TGTGCCAGTGGGGAGGACAGGGTGCTGGCCGGGGAGCTGTTTTTT; CDR3aa: CASGEDRVLAGELFF; d_gene: TRBD1; j_gene: TRBJ2-2; v_gene: TRBV19
CDR3nt: TGTGCCAGCAGCTACTTCCCAGGCACCTACGAGCAGTACTTC; CDR3aa: CASSYFPGTYEQYF; d_gene: NA; j_gene: TRBJ2-7; v_gene: TRBV7-2
CDR3nt: TGTGCCAGCAGTCCACCATGGGATACGCAGTATTTT; CDR3aa: CASSPPWDTQYF; d_gene: NA; j_gene: TRBJ2-3; v_gene: TRBV7-9
CDR3nt: TGTGCCAGCAGCTGGACAGGGGGTCAGCCCCAGCATTTT; CDR3aa: CASSWTGGQPQHF; d_gene: TRBD1; j_gene: TRBJ1-5; v_gene: TRBV27
CDR3nt: TGTGCCAGTAGTGAACGGGACGCCCTCTCCTACGAGCAGTACTTC; CDR3aa: CASSERDALSYEQYF; d_gene: NA; j_gene: TRBJ2-7; v_gene: TRBV19
CDR3nt: TGTGCCTGGAGTGCGGGACAGGGAACCTACGAGCAGTACTTC; CDR3aa: CAWSAGQGTYEQYF; d_gene: TRBD1; j_gene: TRBJ2-7; v_gene: TRBV30
CDR3nt: TGTGCCAGCAGCTTGAGAGGTGGGCCGAACTACCAAGAGACCCAGTACTTC; CDR3aa: CASSLRGGPNYQETQYF; d_gene: NA; j_gene: TRBJ2-5; v_gene: TRBV5-6